This T cell receptor beta chain was obtained from a study of human T cells and chemical hapten exposure. The wider study: Small volume differences among pooled libraries mainly caused per-sample TCR yield variation. Study-level points and caveats: Controls had significantly fewer large CDR3 similarity clusters than were formed by expanded TCRs.

TCRdb independently ran MiXCR on the RACE reads; one entry per CDR3 protein. The sample contains about 95,000 distinct CDR3 sequences, 11% of which appear only once. V lost 3 bases and J lost 5; bases outside the gene matches: 4. Germline V gene sequence: CDR1 SGDLS, CDR2 YYNGEE. The CDR3 spans 13 residues. This clonotype was recorded many times. Its matching antigen is unknown. Stated time point: patch test 2, 6 weeks after DPC sensitization. Treatment here: therapeutic diphenylcyclopropenone sensitization with weekly scalp DPC. Specimen: whole blood, collected in connection with sensitization to the hapten diphenylcyclopropenone (DPC). The rearrangement links TRBV9 to TRBJ2-5; 7 bases map to TRBD1. The origin of this receptor is a middle-aged woman with alopecia areata. Some clones in this sample may be carry-over from other donors' samples. CDR3 in amino acids: CASSAGQSETQYF. CDR3 DNA sequence: TGTGCCAGCAGCGCGGGACAGTCGGAGACCCAGTACTTC.